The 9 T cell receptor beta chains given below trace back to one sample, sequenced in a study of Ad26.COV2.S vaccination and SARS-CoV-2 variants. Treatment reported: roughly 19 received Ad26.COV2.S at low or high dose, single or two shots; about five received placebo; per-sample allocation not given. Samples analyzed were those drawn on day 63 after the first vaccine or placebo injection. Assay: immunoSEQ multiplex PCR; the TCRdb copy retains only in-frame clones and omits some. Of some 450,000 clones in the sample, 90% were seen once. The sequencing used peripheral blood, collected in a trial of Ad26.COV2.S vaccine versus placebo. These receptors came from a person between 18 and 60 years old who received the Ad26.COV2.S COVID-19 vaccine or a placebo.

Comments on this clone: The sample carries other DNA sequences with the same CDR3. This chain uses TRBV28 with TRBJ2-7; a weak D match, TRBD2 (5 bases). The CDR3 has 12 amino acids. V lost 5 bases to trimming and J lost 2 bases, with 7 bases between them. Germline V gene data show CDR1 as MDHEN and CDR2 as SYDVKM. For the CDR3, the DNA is TGTGCCAGCAGTAGCGGTACCTACGAGCAGTACTTC. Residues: CASSSGTYEQYF.

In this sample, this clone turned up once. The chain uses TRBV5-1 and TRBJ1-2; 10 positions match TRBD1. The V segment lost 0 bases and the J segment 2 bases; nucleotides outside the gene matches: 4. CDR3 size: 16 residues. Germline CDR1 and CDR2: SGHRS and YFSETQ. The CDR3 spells CASSLGTGGPNYGYTF. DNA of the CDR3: TGCGCCAGCAGCTTGGGGACAGGGGGTCCCAACTATGGCTACACCTTC.

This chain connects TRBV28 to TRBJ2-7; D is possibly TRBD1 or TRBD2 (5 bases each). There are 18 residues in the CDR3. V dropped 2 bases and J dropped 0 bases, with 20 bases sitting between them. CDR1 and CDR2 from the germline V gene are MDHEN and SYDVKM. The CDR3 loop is CASSLAPLPGPSSYEQYF. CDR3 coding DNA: TGTGCCAGCAGTTTAGCCCCCTTACCGGGACCGAGCTCCTACGAGCAGTACTTC.

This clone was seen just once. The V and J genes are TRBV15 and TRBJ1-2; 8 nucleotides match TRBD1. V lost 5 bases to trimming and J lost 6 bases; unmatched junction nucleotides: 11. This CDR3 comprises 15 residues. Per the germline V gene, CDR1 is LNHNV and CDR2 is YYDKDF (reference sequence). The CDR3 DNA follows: TGTGCCACCAGCCCGGCGGGACAGGAGGTAAATGGCTACACCTTC. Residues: CATSPAGQEVNGYTF. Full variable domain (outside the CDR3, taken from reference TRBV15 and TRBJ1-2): DAMVIQNPRYQVTQFGKPVTLSCSQTLNHNVMYWYQQKSSQAPKLLFHYYDKDFNNEADTPDNFQSRRPNTSFCFLDIRSPGLGDTAMYLCATSPAGQEVNGYTFGSGTRLTVV.

CDR3 loop: CASSKTVFGYTF. For the CDR3, the DNA is TGTGCCAGCAGCAAGACAGTGTTTGGCTACACCTTC. The chain carries TRBV5-6 and TRBJ1-2; maybe TRBD1 (5 bases). CDR3 size: 12 residues. The V end was cut by 4 bases, the J end by 7 bases, with 11 bases between. Germline loops: CDR1 SGHDT, CDR2 YYEEEE. The whole variable domain, filled in from reference TRBV5-6 and TRBJ1-2, reads DAGVTQSPTHLIKTRGQQVTLRCSPKSGHDTVSWYQQALGQGPQFIFQYYEEEERQRGNFPDRFSGHQFPNYSSELNVNALLLGDSALYLCASSKTVFGYTFGSGTRLTVV.

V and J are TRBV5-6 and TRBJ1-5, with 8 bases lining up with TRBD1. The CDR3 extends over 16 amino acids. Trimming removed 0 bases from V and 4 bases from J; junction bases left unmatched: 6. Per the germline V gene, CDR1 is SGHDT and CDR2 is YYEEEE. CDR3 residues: CASSLAGRGRNQPQHF. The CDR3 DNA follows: TGTGCCAGCAGCTTGGCAGGCAGGGGGCGGAATCAGCCCCAGCATTTT.

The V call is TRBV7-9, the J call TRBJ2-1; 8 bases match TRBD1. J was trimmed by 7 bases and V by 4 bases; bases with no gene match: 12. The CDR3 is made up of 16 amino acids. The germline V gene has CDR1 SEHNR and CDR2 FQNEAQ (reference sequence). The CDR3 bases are TGTGCCAGCAGCTCCACCTCAGGGGGCAGTGGGAATGAGCAGTTCTTC. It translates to CASSSTSGGSGNEQFF.

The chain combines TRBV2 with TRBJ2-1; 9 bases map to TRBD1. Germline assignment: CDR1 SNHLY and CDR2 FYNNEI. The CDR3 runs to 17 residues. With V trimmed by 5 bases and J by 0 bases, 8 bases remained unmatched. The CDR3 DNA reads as TGTGCCAGCAGTACTCCGGGACAGGGAGACTCCTACAATGAGCAGTTCTTC. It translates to CASSTPGQGDSYNEQFF.

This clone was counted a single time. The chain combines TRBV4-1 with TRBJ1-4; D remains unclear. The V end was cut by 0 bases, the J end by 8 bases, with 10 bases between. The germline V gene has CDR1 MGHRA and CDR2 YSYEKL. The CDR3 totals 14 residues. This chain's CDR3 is CASSQDRVGEKLFF. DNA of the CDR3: TGCGCCAGCAGCCAAGATAGGGTTGGAGAAAAACTGTTTTTT.